Listed below are T cell receptor beta chains from one sample, sequenced in a study of control samples from healthy donors and cancer patients. This table comes from immunoSEQ multiplex PCR, and its TCRdb copy is limited to in-frame clones, with some not included. The sample holds some 130,000 clones, around 90% seen once. Sequencing was done on a sample of blood. The receptors were sampled from a young man in good health. The CDR3 runs from the conserved cysteine through the conserved F or W. D genes are given only for firm matches.

>-|TRBV4-2|TRBJ1-2
CASSQDPQYGYTF
>-|TRBV15|TRBJ2-2
CATSRDVGGANTGELFF
>-|TRBV19|TRBJ2-5
CASSDSSLRTQYF
>-|TRBV27|TRBJ1-2
CASRRRGNNYGYTF
>-|TRBV2|TRBJ1-1
CASGGQRNTEAFF
>TRBD1|TRBV15|TRBJ2-1
CATSRARQGSNEQFF
>TRBD2|TRBV2|TRBJ2-3
CASKETSGDLDTQYF
>-|TRBV12-3/TRBV12-4|TRBJ1-1
CASRTGQPDEAFF
>TRBD1|TRBV9|TRBJ1-4
CASSQGGLGEKLFF
>-|TRBV7-9|TRBJ1-6
CASSLEEGSPLHF
>-|TRBV20-1|TRBJ1-2
CSARDYNGYTF
>-|TRBV27|TRBJ2-3
CASSLLRTDTQYF
>TRBD1|TRBV9|TRBJ2-1
CASSARDRVTYNEQFF
>-|TRBV6-2/TRBV6-3|TRBJ2-3
CASSYSLGGTDTQYF
>-|TRBV5-4|TRBJ1-4
CASSLGGLRDGEKLFF
>TRBD1|TRBV10-3|TRBJ2-7
CAISGQGGSLTYEQYF
>TRBD1|TRBV6-5|TRBJ1-3
CASRGQGFSGNTIYF
>TRBD2|TRBV2|TRBJ2-7
CASIAGGQYNEQYF
>TRBD1|TRBV7-9|TRBJ1-2
CASSLAQGGNYGYTF
>-|TRBV6-1|TRBJ2-7
CASSDLREEQYF
>-|TRBV15|TRBJ1-5
CATSRDVNQPQHF
>TRBD2|TRBV5-4|TRBJ2-1
CASSLGAGGGVAYNEQFF
>TRBD2|TRBV6-5|TRBJ2-1
CASTRGGRINEQFF
>-|TRBV14|TRBJ1-2
CASSQLNRNYGYTF
>-|TRBV5-1|TRBJ2-1
CASSLVSDAFYNEQFF
>TRBD1|TRBV27|TRBJ2-1
CASTEDRSTSNEQFF
>-|TRBV7-2|TRBJ1-1
CASGTARNTEAFF
>TRBD1|TRBV5-4|TRBJ2-2
CASSRGQGAGGELFF
>-|TRBV9|TRBJ2-3
CASSVVAQGDTQYF
>-|TRBV7-9|TRBJ2-7
CASSLVQDSYEQYF
>-|TRBV2|TRBJ2-1
CAISEGGVGSDEQFF
>TRBD2|TRBV9|TRBJ2-2
CASSGLAGELFF
>-|TRBV18|TRBJ1-3
CASSQLGVPSGNTIYF
>TRBD2|TRBV6-2/TRBV6-3|TRBJ2-5
CASSPLAGAVQETQYF
>TRBD2|TRBV29-1|TRBJ2-1
CSVPPSGGTPIYPYNEQFF
>TRBD1|TRBV7-9|TRBJ2-7
CASRGQGHEQYF
>TRBD1|TRBV6-1|TRBJ1-2
CASSESGLGTGVHGYTF
>-|TRBV2|TRBJ2-7
CASREGTVSYEQYF
>-|TRBV5-4|TRBJ2-7
CASSLSGRSYEQYF
>TRBD1|TRBV30|TRBJ2-3
CAWRAGQTGSTDTQYF
>-|TRBV12-3/TRBV12-4|TRBJ1-6
CASSVGYNSPLHF
>TRBD1|TRBV7-9|TRBJ2-1
CASSGPGGAPYNEQFF
>TRBD1|TRBV19|TRBJ2-1
CASSITGTGVYNEQFF
>TRBD1|TRBV10-3|TRBJ2-7
CAISEGTGYEQYF
>-|TRBV5-6|TRBJ1-2
CASSLYLGNRYLYGYTF
>-|TRBV19|TRBJ1-6
CASSSLGGQGSPLHF
>TRBD2|TRBV9|TRBJ2-1
CASSASGGAANEQFF
>-|TRBV20-1|TRBJ2-7
CSASPGSREQYF
>-|TRBV2|TRBJ2-1
CASSETWVARFF
>TRBD1|TRBV24-1|TRBJ1-5
CATSDGTGNNQPQHF
>-|TRBV7-2|TRBJ2-3
CASSFIEGTDTQYF
>-|TRBV6-5|TRBJ2-2
CASSYGLPSNTGELFF
>-|TRBV19|TRBJ2-7
CASSIVGSSYEQYF
>-|TRBV10-3|TRBJ1-2
CAIQPRQDYGYTF
>TRBD2|TRBV11-1|TRBJ2-1
CASSRDYQYNEQFF
>-|TRBV13|TRBJ2-7
CASSLALGKAYEQYF
>-|TRBV19|TRBJ2-1
CASRTQSSYNEQFF
>-|TRBV30|TRBJ1-5
CAWSTGRNQPQHF